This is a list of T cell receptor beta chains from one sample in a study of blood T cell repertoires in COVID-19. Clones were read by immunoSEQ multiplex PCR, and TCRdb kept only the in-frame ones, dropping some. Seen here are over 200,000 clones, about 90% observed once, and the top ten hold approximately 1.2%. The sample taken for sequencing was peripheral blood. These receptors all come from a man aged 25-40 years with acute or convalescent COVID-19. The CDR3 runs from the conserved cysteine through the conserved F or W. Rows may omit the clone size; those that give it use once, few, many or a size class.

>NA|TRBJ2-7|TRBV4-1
CASSQVASASSYEQYF
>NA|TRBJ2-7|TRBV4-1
CASSQVPNSYEQYF
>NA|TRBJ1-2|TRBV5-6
CASSLGQVDRGYTF
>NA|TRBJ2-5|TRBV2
CASRDSAPVETQYF
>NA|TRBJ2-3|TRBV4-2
CASSQVASGGAGDTQYF
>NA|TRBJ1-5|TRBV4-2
CASTSLGQPQHF
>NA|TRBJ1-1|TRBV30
CAWVDRGTEAFF
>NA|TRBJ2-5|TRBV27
CASSSGLAGKETQYF
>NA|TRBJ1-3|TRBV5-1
CASSLDPSGVGNTIYF
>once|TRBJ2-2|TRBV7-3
CASSPGGLASTLGELFF
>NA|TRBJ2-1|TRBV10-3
CAISESTSGRDNEQFF
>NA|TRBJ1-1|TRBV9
CASSVVSGTVNTEAFF
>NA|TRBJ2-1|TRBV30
CAWTGRGWNNEQFF
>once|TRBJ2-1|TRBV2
CASSTSPGTGGRNEQFF
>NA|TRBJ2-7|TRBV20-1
CSASRAGGSYEQYF
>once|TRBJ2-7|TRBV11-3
CASSLHTGTGEQYF
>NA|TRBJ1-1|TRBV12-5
CASGYPGGGAAVEAFF
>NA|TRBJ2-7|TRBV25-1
CASSARGTVLRYEQYF
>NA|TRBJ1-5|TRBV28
CASSPPLNGQPQHF
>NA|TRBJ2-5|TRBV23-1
CASPDIGDRDPGTQYF
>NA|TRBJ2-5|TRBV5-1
CASSSGTSFETQYF
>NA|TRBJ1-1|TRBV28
CASSFSRTLNTEAFF
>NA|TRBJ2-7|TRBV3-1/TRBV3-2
CASSPGRNLAGAFFVAYEQYF
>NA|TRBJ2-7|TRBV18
CASSPDAGAHYEQYF
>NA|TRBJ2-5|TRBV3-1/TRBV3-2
CASSLRPRGTQETQYF
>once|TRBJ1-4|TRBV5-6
CASSLDRTDDEKLFF
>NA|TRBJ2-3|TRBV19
CASKRGRKDTQYF
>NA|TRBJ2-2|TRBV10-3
CAISPQGRNTGELFF
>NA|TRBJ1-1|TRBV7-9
CASTFPGQGEAFF
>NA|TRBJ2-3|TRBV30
CAWSVVLSDTQYF
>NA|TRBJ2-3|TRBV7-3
CASSPTGGGADTQYF
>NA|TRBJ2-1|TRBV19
CATGSYGNEQFF
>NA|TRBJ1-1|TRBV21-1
CASSHNTGTNTEAFF
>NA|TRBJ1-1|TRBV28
CASSLLGGWTEAFF
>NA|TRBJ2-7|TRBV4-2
CASSQDAAGFTYEQYF
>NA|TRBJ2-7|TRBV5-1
CASSAGMIRGPLPYEQYF
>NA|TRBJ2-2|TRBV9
CASSTRTSGSVRTGELFF
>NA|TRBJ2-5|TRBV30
CAWSVSLSRQETQYF
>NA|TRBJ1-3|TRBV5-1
CASSPDRGDSGNTIYF
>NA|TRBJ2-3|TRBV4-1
CASSHPRTEGTDTQYF